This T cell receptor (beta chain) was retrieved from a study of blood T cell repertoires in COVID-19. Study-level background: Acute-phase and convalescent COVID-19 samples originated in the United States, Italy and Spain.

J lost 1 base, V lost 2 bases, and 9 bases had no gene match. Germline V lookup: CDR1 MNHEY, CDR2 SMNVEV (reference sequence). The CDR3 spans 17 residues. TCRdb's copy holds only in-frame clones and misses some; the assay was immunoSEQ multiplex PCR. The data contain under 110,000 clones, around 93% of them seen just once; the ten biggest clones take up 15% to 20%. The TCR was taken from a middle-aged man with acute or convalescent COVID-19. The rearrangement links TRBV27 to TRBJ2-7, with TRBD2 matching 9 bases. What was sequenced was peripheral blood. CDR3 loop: CASSLMGTSGFSYEQYF. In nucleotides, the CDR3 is TGTGCCAGCAGTTTAATGGGAACTAGCGGGTTTTCCTACGAGCAGTACTTC.